Listed below are T cell receptor beta chains from one sample, sequenced in a study of memory CD4+ T cells and cytomegalovirus serostatus. TCRdb's copy holds only in-frame clones and misses some; the assay was immunoSEQ multiplex PCR. The sample holds roughly 49,000 clones; 82% are singletons and the top ten take roughly 0.6%. The sequencing input was memory CD4+ T cells from blood. Source of these receptors: an adult in good health and CMV-seronegative. Both conserved end residues are part of each CDR3. The order of the fields is D gene, V gene, clone size, J gene, CDR3 protein, CDR3 DNA. A D gene is named only where the DNA matches it firmly. Expanded clones get a size class; other rows say once, few or many, or leave the size out.

D: .; V: TRBV6-6; size: .; J: TRBJ1-5; CDR3: CASSYSKGSQPQHF; DNA: TGTGCCAGCAGTTACTCGAAGGGCAGTCAGCCCCAGCATTTT
D: TRBD1; V: TRBV27; size: .; J: TRBJ1-5; CDR3: CASSLGQGRQPQHF; DNA: TGTGCCAGCAGCCTCGGACAGGGCAGGCAGCCCCAGCATTTT
D: .; V: TRBV21-1; size: .; J: TRBJ1-1; CDR3: CASSKGIGLSNTEAFF; DNA: TGTGCCAGCAGCAAAGGCATTGGTCTGAGCAACACTGAAGCTTTCTTT
D: .; V: TRBV7-2; size: medium-sized; J: TRBJ1-2; CDR3: CASSLTIRHGYTF; DNA: TGTGCCAGCAGCTTAACAATTCGTCATGGCTACACCTTC
D: .; V: TRBV28; size: .; J: TRBJ1-2; CDR3: CASSSGRNGYTF; DNA: TGTGCCAGCAGCTCGGGACGGAATGGCTACACCTTC
D: TRBD2; V: TRBV6-5; size: .; J: TRBJ2-3; CDR3: CASNTGGDTQYF; DNA: TGTGCCAGCAATACGGGGGGGGATACGCAGTATTTT
D: .; V: TRBV28; size: few; J: TRBJ1-6; CDR3: CASSPAGGSNSPLHF; DNA: TGTGCCAGCAGTCCCGCCGGGGGGTCCAATTCACCCCTCCACTTT
D: TRBD1; V: TRBV5-4; size: .; J: TRBJ1-4; CDR3: CASSLMGTGNEKLFF; DNA: TGTGCCAGCAGCTTGATGGGGACAGGGAATGAAAAACTGTTTTTT
D: TRBD1; V: TRBV6-5; size: .; J: TRBJ2-7; CDR3: CASSRQGTYEQYF; DNA: TGTGCCAGCAGTCGACAGGGGACCTACGAGCAGTACTTC
D: TRBD1; V: TRBV5-8; size: .; J: TRBJ1-2; CDR3: CASSSQRGTDYFYGYTF; DNA: TGTGCCAGCAGCTCTCAACGGGGGACAGATTATTTCTATGGCTACACCTTC
D: .; V: TRBV10-1; size: .; J: TRBJ1-1; CDR3: CASSVDSGENTEAFF; DNA: TGCGCCAGCAGTGTTGATTCAGGGGAGAACACTGAAGCTTTCTTT